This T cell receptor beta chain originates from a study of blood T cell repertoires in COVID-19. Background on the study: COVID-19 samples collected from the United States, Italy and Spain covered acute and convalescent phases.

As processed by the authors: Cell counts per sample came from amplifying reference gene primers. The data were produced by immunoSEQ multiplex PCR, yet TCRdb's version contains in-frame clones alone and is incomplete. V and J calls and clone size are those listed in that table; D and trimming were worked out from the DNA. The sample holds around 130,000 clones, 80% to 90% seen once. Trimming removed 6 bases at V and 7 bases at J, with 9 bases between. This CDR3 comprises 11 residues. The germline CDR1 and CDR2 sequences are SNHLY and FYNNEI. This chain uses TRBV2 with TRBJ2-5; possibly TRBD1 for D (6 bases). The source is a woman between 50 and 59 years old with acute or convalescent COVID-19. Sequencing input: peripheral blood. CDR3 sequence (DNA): TGTGCCAGCAGGGACAGACGGACCCAGTACTTC. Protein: CASRDRRTQYF.